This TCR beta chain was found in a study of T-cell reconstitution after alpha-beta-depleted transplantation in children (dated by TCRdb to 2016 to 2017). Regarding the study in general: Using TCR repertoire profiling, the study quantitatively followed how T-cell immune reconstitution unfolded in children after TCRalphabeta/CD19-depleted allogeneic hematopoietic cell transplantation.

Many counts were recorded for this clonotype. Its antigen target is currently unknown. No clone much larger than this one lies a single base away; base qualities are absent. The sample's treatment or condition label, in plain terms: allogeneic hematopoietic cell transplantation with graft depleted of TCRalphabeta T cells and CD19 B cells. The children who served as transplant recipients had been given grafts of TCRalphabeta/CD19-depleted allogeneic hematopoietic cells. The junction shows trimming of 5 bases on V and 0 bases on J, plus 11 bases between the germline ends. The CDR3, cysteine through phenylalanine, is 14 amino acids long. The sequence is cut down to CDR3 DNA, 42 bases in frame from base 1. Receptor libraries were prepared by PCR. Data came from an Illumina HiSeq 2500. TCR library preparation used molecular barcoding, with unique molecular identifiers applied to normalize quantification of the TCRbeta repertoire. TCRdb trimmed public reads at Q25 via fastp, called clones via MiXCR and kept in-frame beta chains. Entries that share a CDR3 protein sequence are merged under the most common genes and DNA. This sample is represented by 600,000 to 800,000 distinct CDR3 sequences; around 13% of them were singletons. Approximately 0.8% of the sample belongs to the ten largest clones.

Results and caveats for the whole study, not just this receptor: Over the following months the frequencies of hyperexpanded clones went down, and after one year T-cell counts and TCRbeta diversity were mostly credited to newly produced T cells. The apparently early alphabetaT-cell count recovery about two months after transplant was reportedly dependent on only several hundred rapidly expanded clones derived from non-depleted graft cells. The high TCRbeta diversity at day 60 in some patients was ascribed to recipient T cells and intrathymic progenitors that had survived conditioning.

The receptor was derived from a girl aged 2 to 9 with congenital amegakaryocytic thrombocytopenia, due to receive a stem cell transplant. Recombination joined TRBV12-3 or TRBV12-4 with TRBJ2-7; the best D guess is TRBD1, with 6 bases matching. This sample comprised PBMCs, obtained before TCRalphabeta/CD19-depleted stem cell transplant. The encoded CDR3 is CASSPGTNSYEQYF. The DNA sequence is TGTGCCAGCAGTCCCGGGACAAACTCCTACGAGCAGTACTTC.